The 18 T cell receptor beta chains listed next were all sequenced from one sample in a study of OX40 agonist ivuxolimab in advanced cancers. Sequencing was performed with immunoSEQ multiplex PCR; in TCRdb, only in-frame clones are kept and a portion is missing. The sample lists more than 75,000 clones; about 85% were seen once. The source material was CD4+ or CD8+ T cells sorted from blood, sampled in a trial of the OX40 agonist ivuxolimab. Receptor source: an adult with an advanced solid tumor such as melanoma, head and neck, liver or kidney cancer.

The rearrangement joins TRBV11-2 to TRBJ2-7, with D unclear. Trimming pared 0 bases from V and 5 bases from J, leaving 23 bases between. The CDR3 length is 18 residues. Germline V gene data show CDR1 as SGHAT and CDR2 as FQNNGV. The CDR3 coding sequence is TGTGCCAGCAGCTTAGACGGTTCCCCCCCGAGCGCGAGCGACGAGCAGTACTTC. Protein product: CASSLDGSPPSASDEQYF. Drawing the rest from reference TRBV11-2 and TRBJ2-7, the complete variable domain is EAGVAQSPRYKIIEKRQSVAFWCNPISGHATLYWYQQILGQGPKLLIQFQNNGVVDDSQLPKDRFSAERLKGVDSTLKIQPAKLEDSAVYLCASSLDGSPPSASDEQYFGPGTRLTVT.

The chain uses TRBV9 and TRBJ2-3; D gene unclear. The V gene's germline CDR1 is SGDLS and CDR2 YYNGEE. With 3 bases removed from V and 9 bases from J, the gap between germline ends came to 11 bases. The CDR3 consists of 12 residues. The CDR3 reads CASSAGRETQYF. The CDR3 coding sequence is TGTGCCAGCAGCGCGGGCCGTGAGACGCAGTATTTT. Full variable domain (rest looked up from reference TRBV9 and TRBJ2-3): DSGVTQTPKHLITATGQRVTLRCSPRSGDLSVYWYQQSLDQGLQFLIQYYNGEERAKGNILERFSAQQFPDLHSELNLSSLELGDSALYFCASSAGRETQYFGPGTRLTVL.

The chain is built from TRBV7-2 and TRBJ2-7; 11 nucleotides line up with TRBD1. CDR3 length: 15 residues. Trimming took 2 bases from V and 7 from J; bases not matched to a gene: 7. In germline, CDR1 is SGHTA, CDR2 FQGNSA. The CDR3 protein is CASSLIRDRGYEQYF. CDR3 bases: TGTGCCAGCAGCTTAATCCGGGACAGGGGGTATGAGCAGTACTTC. The whole variable domain, filled in from reference TRBV7-2 and TRBJ2-7, reads GAGVSQSPSNKVTEKGKDVELRCDPISGHTALYWYRQSLGQGLEFLIYFQGNSAPDKSGLPSDRFSAERTGGSVSTLTIQRTQQEDSAVYLCASSLIRDRGYEQYFGPGTRLTVT.

This clone has more than one count but fewer than ten. The chain carries TRBV7-3 and TRBJ1-1; D remains ambiguous. Trimming left V 4 bases short and J 1 base short, with 10 bases between. CDR3 length: 14 amino acids. Germline loops: CDR1 SGHTA, CDR2 FQGTGA. CDR3 DNA sequence: TGTGCCAGCAGCTCCGGACTGGAGAACACTGAAGCTTTCTTT. It translates to CASSSGLENTEAFF.

The chain employs TRBV7-9 and TRBJ2-7, with D perhaps TRBD1 (6 bases). V lost 5 bases, J lost 0 bases, and 11 bases lay in between. CDR1 is SEHNR, CDR2 FQNEAQ, per germline (reference sequence). The CDR3 is made up of 14 amino acids. The CDR3 protein is CASSTDSNSYEQYF. The CDR3 DNA is TGTGCCAGCAGCACGGACAGTAACTCCTACGAGCAGTACTTC.

This clone was seen once. The rearrangement links TRBV19 to TRBJ2-5, with 8 bases that match TRBD1. CDR1 is LNHDA and CDR2 is SQIVND in the germline V gene (reference sequence). The CDR3 is made up of 15 amino acids. The trim removed 5 bases at V and 1 base at J, leaving 6 bases unmatched. CDR3 nucleotides: TGTGCCAGTAGTCCGCGGACAGGGTCCCAAGAGACCCAGTACTTC. Amino acid sequence: CASSPRTGSQETQYF.

The rearrangement uses TRBV5-4 and TRBJ2-2; TRBD1 agrees at 8 bases. The CDR3 has 17 amino acids. The J segment lost 7 bases and the V segment lost 0 bases, leaving 11 bases of the junction unmatched. CDR1 and CDR2 (germline): SGHNT, YYREEE (reference sequence). In nucleotides, the CDR3 is TGTGCCAGCAGCTTGGGACAGGGGCTAGTAGGGGTCGGGGAGCTGTTTTTT. This sequence encodes CASSLGQGLVGVGELFF.

The gene calls are TRBV5-4 and TRBJ2-5; 11 nucleotides align to TRBD1. The CDR3 has 16 amino acids. Germline CDR1 is SGHNT and CDR2 is YYREEE (reference sequence). V gave up 4 bases and J gave up 5 bases; unmatched junction bases: 10. Here the CDR3 DNA reads TGTGCCAGCAGCACCGGACAGGGGGCGTTTCGGGAGACCCAGTACTTC. The encoded protein is CASSTGQGAFRETQYF.

Written as DNA, the CDR3 is TGCGCCAGCAGCTTAGACGGGAGCTCCTACGAGCAGTACTTC. It is translated as CASSLDGSSYEQYF. The gene calls are TRBV5-1 and TRBJ2-7, with D possibly being TRBD2 (6 bases). Germline V gene lookup returns CDR1 SGHRS and CDR2 YFSETQ. The CDR3 length is 14 residues. V lost 2 bases, J lost 0 bases, and 9 bases lay in between.

V and J are TRBV19 and TRBJ2-5; TRBD2 aligns across 9 bases. V lost 4 bases and J lost 3; bases outside the gene matches: 6. CDR3 length: 15 amino acids. In germline, CDR1 is LNHDA, CDR2 SQIVND (reference sequence). CDR3 nucleotide sequence: TGTGCCAGTAGTACTGGCGGGGGGGGAAAAGAGACCCAGTACTTC. Amino acid sequence: CASSTGGGGKETQYF.

The chain uses TRBV7-2 and TRBJ2-7; possibly TRBD1 or TRBD2 for D (5 bases each). Trimming removed 5 bases from V and 9 bases from J, with 17 bases in between. This CDR3 spans 13 amino acids. Germline V gene data show CDR1 as SGHTA and CDR2 as FQGNSA. The CDR3 protein is CASSIPQGPRQYF. CDR3 nucleotides: TGTGCCAGCAGCATACCCCAGGGACCACGGCAGTACTTC.

The genes are TRBV15 and TRBJ1-1, with 9 bases matching TRBD1. From germline, CDR1 is LNHNV and CDR2 YYDKDF (reference sequence). After removal of 1 base from V and 4 bases from J, the junction contained 4 bases not matched to a gene. This CDR3 has 15 amino acids. Here the CDR3 DNA reads TGTGCCACCAGCAGAGGGGGACAGGGAGCCACTGAAGCTTTCTTT. This encodes CATSRGGQGATEAFF. The variable domain in full, with the rest retrieved from reference TRBV15 and TRBJ1-1, is DAMVIQNPRYQVTQFGKPVTLSCSQTLNHNVMYWYQQKSSQAPKLLFHYYDKDFNNEADTPDNFQSRRPNTSFCFLDIRSPGLGDTAMYLCATSRGGQGATEAFFGQGTRLTVV.

This chain connects TRBV6-5 to TRBJ2-3; 8 positions match TRBD1. The V segment lost 6 bases and the J segment 2 bases; nucleotides outside the gene matches: 4. This CDR3 spans 14 amino acids. Germline lookup yields CDR1 MNHEY and CDR2 SVGAGI. CDR3 amino acids: CASSRGRYTDTQYF. DNA for the CDR3: TGTGCCAGCAGCAGGGGGCGGTACACAGATACGCAGTATTTT.

The genes are TRBV30 and TRBJ1-4, with D hard to call. Germline V gene sequence: CDR1 GTSNPN, CDR2 SVGIG (reference sequence). This CDR3 is 16 amino acids long. Trimming shortened V by 1 base and J by 4 bases, and 16 bases separated the two germline ends. In DNA, the CDR3 is TGTGCCTGGAGTGCCCCCCTAGGTTCGGGTAATGAAAAACTGTTTTTT. Translation gives CAWSAPLGSGNEKLFF.

This sequence joins TRBV28 and TRBJ1-1; no clear D gene. This CDR3 is 14 amino acids long. The V end was cut by 6 bases, the J end by 1 base, with 12 bases between. Per the germline V gene, CDR1 is MDHEN and CDR2 is SYDVKM. CDR3 nucleotides: TGTGCCAGCAGAACCTCCATCTCGAACACTGAAGCTTTCTTT. Protein: CASRTSISNTEAFF.

The chain uses TRBV7-2 and TRBJ2-7, with no clear D. V was pared by 7 bases and J by 0 bases, with 16 bases between. The CDR3 covers 15 residues. Germline CDR1 is SGHTA and CDR2 is FQGNSA. The CDR3 sequence: CASTREASLSYEQYF. Here the CDR3 DNA reads TGTGCCAGCACCAGAGAGGCTTCTCTCTCCTACGAGCAGTACTTC.

The chain joins TRBV4-1 to TRBJ1-2; TRBD1 matches 8 bases. The trim removed 4 bases at V and 0 bases at J, leaving 4 bases unmatched. Germline CDR1 is MGHRA and CDR2 is YSYEKL. This CDR3 is 15 amino acids long. The CDR3 nucleotides are TGCGCCAGCAGCCGTGGACAGGGAACTAACTATGGCTACACCTTC. It translates to CASSRGQGTNYGYTF.

V gene TRBV7-9 combines with J gene TRBJ2-7; 9 bases agree with TRBD2. From germline, CDR1 is SEHNR and CDR2 FQNEAQ (reference sequence). The ends lost 1 base at V and 6 bases at J; junction bases unmatched: 10. The CDR3 spans 16 residues. CDR3 nucleotides: TGTGCCAGCAGCTTAGACGGCGGGAGGGCCCTCGGCGAGCAGTACTTC. It encodes CASSLDGGRALGEQYF.